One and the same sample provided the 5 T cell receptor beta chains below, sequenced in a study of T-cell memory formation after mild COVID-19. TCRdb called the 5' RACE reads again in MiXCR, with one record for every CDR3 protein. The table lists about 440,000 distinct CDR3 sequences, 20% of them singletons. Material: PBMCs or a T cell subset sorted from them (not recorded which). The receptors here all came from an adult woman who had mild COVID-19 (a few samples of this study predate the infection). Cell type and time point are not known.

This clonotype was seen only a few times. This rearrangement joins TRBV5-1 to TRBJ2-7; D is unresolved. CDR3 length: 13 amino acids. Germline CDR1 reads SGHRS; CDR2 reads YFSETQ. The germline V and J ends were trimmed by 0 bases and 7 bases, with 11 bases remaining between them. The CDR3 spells CASSLGSQWEQYF. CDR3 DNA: TGCGCCAGCAGCTTGGGTAGCCAGTGGGAGCAGTACTTC.

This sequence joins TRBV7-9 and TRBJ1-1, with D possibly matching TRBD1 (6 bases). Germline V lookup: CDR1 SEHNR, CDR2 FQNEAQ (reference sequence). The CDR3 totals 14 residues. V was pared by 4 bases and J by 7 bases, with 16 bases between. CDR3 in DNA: TGTGCCAGCAGCTCCACGGACAGAGCAAGTGAAGCTTTCTTT. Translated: CASSSTDRASEAFF.

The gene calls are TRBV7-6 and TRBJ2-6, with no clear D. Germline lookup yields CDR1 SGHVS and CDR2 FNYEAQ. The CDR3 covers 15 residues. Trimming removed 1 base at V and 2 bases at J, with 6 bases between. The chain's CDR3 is CASSLVVAGANVLTF. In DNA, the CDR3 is TGTGCCAGCAGCTTAGTAGTAGCTGGGGCCAACGTCCTGACTTTC.

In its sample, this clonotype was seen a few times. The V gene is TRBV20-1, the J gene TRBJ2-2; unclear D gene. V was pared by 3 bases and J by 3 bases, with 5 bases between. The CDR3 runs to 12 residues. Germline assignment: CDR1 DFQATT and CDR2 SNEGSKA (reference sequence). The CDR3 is CSASEHTGELFF. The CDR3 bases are TGCAGTGCTAGCGAGCACACCGGGGAGCTGTTTTTT.

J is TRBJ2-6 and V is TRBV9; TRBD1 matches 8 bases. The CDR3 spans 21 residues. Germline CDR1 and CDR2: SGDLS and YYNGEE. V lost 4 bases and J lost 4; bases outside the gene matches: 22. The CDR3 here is CASSHPLSPAGTGTGANVLTF. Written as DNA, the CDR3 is TGTGCCAGCAGCCACCCGCTTTCTCCCGCCGGGACAGGTACCGGGGCCAACGTCCTGACTTTC.